This T cell receptor beta chain was retrieved from a study of OX40 agonist ivuxolimab in advanced cancers. CDR1 is MDHEN and CDR2 is SYDVKM in the germline V gene. The CDR3 extends over 14 amino acids. Trimming took 6 bases from V and 7 from J, leaving 18 bases between them. This clone came up many times. Prior autoimmune disease or systemic immunosuppression barred patients. Cycle 7 day 1, cycle 4 day 1, and baseline were the timepoints at which blood was sampled. The repertoire was sequenced with immunoSEQ multiplex PCR; TCRdb's copy has only in-frame clones and lacks some. The sample has approximately 50,000 clones, approximately 80% seen once; the top ten hold about 3.8%.

Sequenced material: CD4+ or CD8+ T cells sorted from blood, taken in a trial of the OX40 agonist ivuxolimab. The clonotype comes from an adult with an advanced solid tumor such as melanoma, head and neck, liver or kidney cancer. This chain joins TRBV28 and TRBJ1-1, with D maybe TRBD1 (5 bases). DNA for the CDR3: TGTGCCAGCAGAATACCCGGGACTGGTATTGAAGCTTTCTTT. Protein sequence: CASRIPGTGIEAFF. Supplemented by reference TRBV28 and TRBJ1-1, the full variable domain reads DVKVTQSSRYLVKRTGEKVFLECVQDMDHENMFWYRQDPGLGLRLIYFSYDVKMKEKGDIPEGYSVSREKKERFSLILESASTNQTSMYLCASRIPGTGIEAFFGQGTRLTVV.